A selection of T cell receptor beta chains follows, all from one sample in a study of blood T cell repertoires in COVID-19. Only in-frame clones appear in the TCRdb table, and some are missing; sequencing was by immunoSEQ multiplex PCR. Here the sample spans roughly 280,000 clones, approximately 86% being singletons. The specimen sequenced was peripheral blood. These receptor sequences come from a man aged 25-45 years with active or convalescent COVID-19. The CDR3 runs from the conserved cysteine through the conserved F or W.

j_call	v_call	cdr3_aa
TRBJ1-1	TRBV11-3	CASSLEYRRNTEAFF
TRBJ2-7	TRBV5-1	CASNFQGADEQYF
TRBJ2-7	TRBV27	CASRRGQHYEQYF
TRBJ1-4	TRBV19	CASRDRPEKLFF
TRBJ1-1	TRBV6-5	CASSHQHTENTEAFF
TRBJ1-5	TRBV6-2/TRBV6-3	CASSDTGTGRQPQHF
TRBJ1-1	TRBV30	CAWTGQGTTEAFF
TRBJ2-7	TRBV19	CASSIGAERYEQYF
TRBJ1-4	TRBV9	CASSFAGFNEKLFF
TRBJ2-1	TRBV7-8	CASSLAVRAGAYNEQFF
TRBJ1-1	TRBV20-1	CSASEFAEAFF
TRBJ1-1	TRBV11-2	CASSPTQELPRAFF
TRBJ2-7	TRBV7-8	CASSLRSGHRSSYEQYF
TRBJ2-7	TRBV7-8	CASSQNRVSYEQYF